This T cell receptor beta chain emerged from a study of chemoradiotherapy in HPV16-positive cancers. On the study more broadly: A couple of HPV16-positive patients' cells yielded candidate HPV-specific clones and common motifs.

This clone has more than one count but fewer than ten. What it binds is not known. The repertoire was sequenced with immunoSEQ multiplex PCR; TCRdb's copy has only in-frame clones and lacks some. In the table there are about 4,400 clones, just under 75% of which are singletons. CDR1 and CDR2 (germline): SGHNT, YYREEE (reference sequence). Losses at the gene ends were 5 bases for V and 3 bases for J; bases not matched to a gene: 2. The CDR3 loop spans 13 amino acids. Findings and limits, study-wide: Only a couple of HPV16-positive patients supplied the functional HPV-specificity definition. Better recurrence-free survival went with HPV-responsive T-cell expansion in HPV16-positive patients. Candidate HPV-specific clones and E7-related TCR motifs grew in tumor during treatment.

The sequences come from tumor tissue, collected from a patient who underwent chemoradiotherapy. The chain has TRBV5-4 and TRBJ2-7, with 10 bases that match TRBD1. The clonotype was recovered from a human donor with HPV-associated anogenital cancer. The CDR3 DNA sequence: TGTGCCAGCAGGGACAGGGGGGGCTACGAGCAGTACTTC. Protein: CASRDRGGYEQYF.